The 3 T cell receptor beta chains below all came from one sample that was sequenced in a study of monozygotic twins with inflammatory bowel disease. TCRdb reanalyzed the 5' RACE reads and collapses them to one entry per CDR3 protein, without DNA. Its listing shows over 350,000 distinct CDR3 sequences. Material for sequencing was blood. These receptors came from a human donor with ulcerative colitis or Crohn's disease, or a healthy co-twin of an affected twin (not recorded which).

The rearrangement uses TRBV20-1 and TRBJ2-7; TCRdb reports TRBD1, a call that lacks DNA to check it against. CDR3 size: 14 residues. Germline assignment: CDR1 DFQATT and CDR2 SNEGSKA (reference sequence). The CDR3 sequence is CSANPGTGVFEQYF.

CDR3 in amino acids: CSVDVLGGAGEQYF. The chain joins TRBV29-1 to TRBJ2-7; TCRdb gives TRBD1 as the D gene, but with no DNA this cannot be confirmed. The CDR3 length is 14 residues. CDR1 is SQVTM and CDR2 is ANQGSEA in the germline V gene.

The genes are TRBV4-2 and TRBJ2-7; TCRdb indicates TRBD1, and absent DNA this call remains unverified. Germline CDR1 and CDR2: LGHNA and YNFKEQ. The CDR3 runs to 16 residues. CDR3 amino acids: CASSQALGQGGYEQYF.